A single TCR beta chain is shown here with its context. The data were produced by immunoSEQ multiplex PCR, yet TCRdb's version contains in-frame clones alone and is incomplete. This sample yields about 13,000 clones, of which approximately 95% are seen a single time; under 8% belongs to the top ten. The sample comes from a study of technical replicates of blood from several donors. Losses at the gene ends were 0 bases for V and 1 base for J; bases not matched to a gene: 2. Germline V CDR1 and CDR2: SGHNT, YYREEE (reference sequence). The CDR3 length is 16 residues. The chain is built from TRBV5-4 and TRBJ1-1, with 11 bases fitting TRBD1. The receptor was isolated from a human donor in good health. Sequencing input: PBMCs. The CDR3 coding sequence is TGTGCCAGCAGCTTGGGGGACAGGGGGGCGAACACTGAAGCTTTCTTT. Protein sequence: CASSLGDRGANTEAFF.